The 16 T cell receptor beta chains presented below share a single source sample, sequenced in a study of blood T cell repertoires in COVID-19. The table came from immunoSEQ multiplex PCR; TCRdb's copy has only in-frame clones and leaves some out. The sample shows a few hundred thousand clones, around 81% of them seen only once. Sample: peripheral blood. The receptors derive from a woman aged 55-69 years with acute or convalescent COVID-19.

The chain couples TRBV12-2 to TRBJ2-1; the table's D call, TRBD2, was not checked against the DNA. TRBV12-2 is labeled a pseudogene. The CDR3 runs to 16 residues. In DNA, the CDR3 is TGTGCAAGTCGCCAGAAGACTAGCGGACCATACAATGAGCAGTTCTTC. Encoded protein: CASRQKTSGPYNEQFF.

J is TRBJ2-1 and V is TRBV5-6; 14 nucleotides agree with TRBD2. V dropped 3 bases and J dropped 8; count of bases not matched to a gene: 10. The germline CDR1 and CDR2 sequences are SGHDT and YYEEEE. This CDR3 comprises 17 residues. CDR3 protein: CASSSWTSGGPRDEQFF. The CDR3 DNA is TGTGCCAGCAGCTCATGGACTAGCGGGGGGCCGAGGGATGAGCAGTTCTTC.

This chain uses TRBV15 with TRBJ1-1; a possible D gene is TRBD1 (5 bases). This CDR3 has 13 amino acids. CDR1 LNHNV and CDR2 YYDKDF come from the germline V gene (reference sequence). V was pared by 0 bases and J by 13 bases, with 15 bases between. The DNA for the CDR3 is TGTGCCACCAGCAGAGACAGGGAAATTGATGTTTTCTTT. It is translated as CATSRDREIDVFF.

The rearrangement uses TRBV19 and TRBJ1-4, with a possible D match to TRBD1 (5 bases). Trimming pared 5 bases from V and 5 bases from J, leaving 12 bases between. There are 14 residues in the CDR3. Per the germline V gene, CDR1 is LNHDA and CDR2 is SQIVND (reference sequence). This chain's CDR3 is CASSSDRRNEKLFF. The CDR3 DNA sequence: TGTGCCAGTAGTTCTGACAGAAGGAATGAAAAACTGTTTTTT.

The chain is built from TRBV25-1 and TRBJ1-2, with TRBD1 as a possible D gene (6 bases). From germline, CDR1 is MGHDK and CDR2 SYGVNS. The V end lost 6 bases, the J end lost 5 bases, and 16 bases lay between the germline ends. The CDR3 is 14 residues long. CDR3 region: CASSEDSRGYGYTF. As DNA, the CDR3 is TGTGCCAGCAGCGAGGACAGTCGAGGTTATGGCTACACCTTC.

This chain links TRBV7-9 with TRBJ1-2; TRBD1 matches 8 bases. CDR1 and CDR2 (germline): SEHNR, FQNEAQ (reference sequence). With 5 bases clipped from V and 10 bases from J, the junction kept 6 bases outside the gene matches. CDR3 length equals 12 residues. CDR3 nucleotides: TGTGCCAGCAGCCGACAGGACAGGGTCTACACCTTC. Its translation is CASSRQDRVYTF.

V gene TRBV5-5 combines with J gene TRBJ1-2, with D unclear. Germline CDR1 and CDR2: SGHKS and YYEKEE (reference sequence). This CDR3 is 13 amino acids long. Trimming cost V 2 bases and J 7 bases, with 12 bases left between them. CDR3 DNA: TGTGCCAGCAGCTTAGAAAACTTTGGTGGCTACACCTTC. Translated: CASSLENFGGYTF.

This chain connects TRBV20-1 to TRBJ2-7; D is possibly TRBD1 or TRBD2 (5 bases each). This CDR3 spans 14 amino acids. V was clipped by 3 bases and J by 3 bases, with 15 bases between them. Per the germline V gene, CDR1 is DFQATT and CDR2 is SNEGSKA (reference sequence). For the CDR3, the DNA is TGCAGTGCTAGTGAGGGGCTTGATGGCTACGAGCAGTACTTC. Its protein product is CSASEGLDGYEQYF.

Here the CDR3 DNA reads TGTGCCAGCATTCGGGCGGGACCCCAAGAGACCCAGTACTTC. Translation: CASIRAGPQETQYF. The chain joins TRBV6-5 to TRBJ2-5, with D perhaps matching TRBD2 (6 bases). CDR1 and CDR2 (germline): MNHEY, SVGAGI. V was trimmed by 7 bases and J by 1 base, leaving 13 bases between them. The CDR3 runs 14 residues.

The chain couples TRBV6-6 to TRBJ1-6; TRBD1 matches at 9 bases. The ends lost 6 bases at V and 9 bases at J; junction bases unmatched: 12. Germline V CDR1 and CDR2: MNHNY, SVGAGI (reference sequence). The CDR3 is 16 residues long. The CDR3 is CASSPPKRQGGSPLHF. CDR3 in DNA: TGTGCCAGCAGCCCACCAAAAAGACAGGGGGGTTCACCCCTCCACTTT.

The J gene is TRBJ2-1, the V gene TRBV5-5, with D perhaps TRBD2 (5 bases). Germline CDR1 SGHKS, CDR2 YYEKEE (reference sequence). The CDR3 length is 17 residues. Trimming took 5 bases from V and 0 from J, leaving 18 bases between them. The CDR3 DNA is TGTGCCAGCAGTTCCGGTGGCGGGCTAAGCTCCTACAATGAGCAGTTCTTC. Translating it yields CASSSGGGLSSYNEQFF. Complete variable domain (other parts from reference TRBV5-5 and TRBJ2-1): DAGVTQSPTHLIKTRGQQVTLRCSPISGHKSVSWYQQVLGQGPQFIFQYYEKEERGRGNFPDRFSARQFPNYSSELNVNALLLGDSALYLCASSSGGGLSSYNEQFFGPGTRLTVL.

This clone appeared a single time. V and J are TRBV5-1 and TRBJ1-1, with 7 nucleotides matching TRBD1. The CDR3 has 14 residues. The germline V gene has CDR1 SGHRS and CDR2 YFSETQ. The trim removed 1 base at V and 7 bases at J, leaving 7 bases unmatched. CDR3 protein: CASSLSQGPDEAFF. The CDR3 coding sequence is TGCGCCAGCAGCTTGTCACAGGGGCCGGATGAAGCTTTCTTT. Full variable domain (outside the CDR3, taken from reference TRBV5-1 and TRBJ1-1): KAGVTQTPRYLIKTRGQQVTLSCSPISGHRSVSWYQQTPGQGLQFLFEYFSETQRNKGNFPGRFSGRQFSNSRSEMNVSTLELGDSALYLCASSLSQGPDEAFFGQGTRLTVV.

This clone was found once. The chain joins TRBV20-1 to TRBJ1-6; no clear D. The CDR3 has 13 amino acids. CDR1 DFQATT and CDR2 SNEGSKA come from the germline V gene (reference sequence). V shed 3 bases and J shed 5 bases, with 8 bases lying between them. The CDR3 region has the DNA TGCAGTGCTAGTAACAGAGATAATTCACCCCTCCACTTT. Its translation is CSASNRDNSPLHF.

The gene calls are TRBV7-2 and TRBJ2-3, with D unclear. V lost 4 bases and J 2 bases, leaving 4 bases between the germline ends. Germline V gene lookup returns CDR1 SGHTA and CDR2 FQGNSA. This CDR3 has 12 residues. For the CDR3, the DNA is TGTGCCAGCAGCTACTCCACAGATACGCAGTATTTT. It translates to CASSYSTDTQYF.

J is TRBJ2-1 and V is TRBV7-2; 10 bases map to TRBD2. The trim removed 2 bases at V and 8 bases at J, leaving 6 bases unmatched. Looked up from germline, CDR1 is SGHTA and CDR2 is FQGNSA. This CDR3 region has 15 residues. The CDR3 reads CASSLSGGANHEQFF. Here the CDR3 DNA reads TGTGCCAGCAGCTTAAGCGGGGGGGCCAACCATGAGCAGTTCTTC.

The rearrangement uses TRBV7-9 and TRBJ2-1, with a tentative D call TRBD1 (5 bases). Germline CDR1 and CDR2: SEHNR and FQNEAQ (reference sequence). V dropped 3 bases and J dropped 5 bases, with 17 bases sitting between them. The CDR3 is 16 amino acids. The CDR3 DNA reads as TGTGCCAGCAGCTTCTCCCGACAGCTTCAGGACAATGAGCAGTTCTTC. Translated, it gives CASSFSRQLQDNEQFF.